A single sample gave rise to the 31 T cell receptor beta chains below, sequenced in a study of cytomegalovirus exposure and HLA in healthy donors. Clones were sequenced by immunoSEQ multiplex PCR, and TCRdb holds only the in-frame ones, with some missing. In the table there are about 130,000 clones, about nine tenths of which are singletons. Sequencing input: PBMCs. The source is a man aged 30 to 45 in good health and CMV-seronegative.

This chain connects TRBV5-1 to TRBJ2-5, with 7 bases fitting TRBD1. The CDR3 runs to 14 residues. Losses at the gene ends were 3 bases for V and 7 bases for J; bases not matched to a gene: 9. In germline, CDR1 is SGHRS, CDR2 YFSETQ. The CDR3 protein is CASSSLDRDGTQYF. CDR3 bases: TGCGCCAGCAGCTCCCTCGACAGGGACGGGACCCAGTACTTC.

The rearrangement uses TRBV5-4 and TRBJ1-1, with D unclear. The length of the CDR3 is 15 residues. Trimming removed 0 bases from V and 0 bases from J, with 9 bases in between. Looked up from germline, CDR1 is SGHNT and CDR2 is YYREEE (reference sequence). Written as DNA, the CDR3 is TGTGCCAGCAGCTTGGAGAGGCGATTGAACACTGAAGCTTTCTTT. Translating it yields CASSLERRLNTEAFF.

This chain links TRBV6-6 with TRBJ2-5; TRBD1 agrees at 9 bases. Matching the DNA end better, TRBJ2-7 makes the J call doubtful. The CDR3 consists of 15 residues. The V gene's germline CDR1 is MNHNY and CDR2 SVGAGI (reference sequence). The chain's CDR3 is CASSAIDRGSGEQYF. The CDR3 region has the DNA TGTGCCAGCAGTGCTATCGACAGGGGGTCCGGCGAGCAGTACTTC.

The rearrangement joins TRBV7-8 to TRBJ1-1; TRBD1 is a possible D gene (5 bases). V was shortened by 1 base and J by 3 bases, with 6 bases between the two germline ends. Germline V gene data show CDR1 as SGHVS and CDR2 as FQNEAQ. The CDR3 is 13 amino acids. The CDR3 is CASSLVGDTEAFF. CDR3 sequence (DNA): TGTGCCAGCAGCTTAGTAGGGGACACTGAAGCTTTCTTT.

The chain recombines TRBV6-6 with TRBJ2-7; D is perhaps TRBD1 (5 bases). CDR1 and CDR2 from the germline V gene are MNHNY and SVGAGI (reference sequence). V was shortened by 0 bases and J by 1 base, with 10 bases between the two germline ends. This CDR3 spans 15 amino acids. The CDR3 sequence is CASSYSGQESYEQYF. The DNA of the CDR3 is TGTGCCAGCAGTTACTCGGGGCAGGAGTCCTACGAGCAGTACTTC.

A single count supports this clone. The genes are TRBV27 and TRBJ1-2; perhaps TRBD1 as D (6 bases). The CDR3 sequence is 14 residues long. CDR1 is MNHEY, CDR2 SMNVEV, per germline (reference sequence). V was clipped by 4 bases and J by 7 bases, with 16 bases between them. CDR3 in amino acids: CASSSQGLNGGYTF. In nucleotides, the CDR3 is TGTGCCAGCAGTTCTCAGGGGTTGAATGGTGGCTACACCTTC.

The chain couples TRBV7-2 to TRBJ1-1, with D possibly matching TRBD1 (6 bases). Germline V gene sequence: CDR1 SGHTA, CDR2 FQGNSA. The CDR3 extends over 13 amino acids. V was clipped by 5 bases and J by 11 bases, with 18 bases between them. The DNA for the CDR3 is TGTGCCAGCAGCCTAGGGACATCACAAACGGCTTTCTTT. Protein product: CASSLGTSQTAFF.

The CDR3 protein is CSVRQPYGYTF. In DNA form, the CDR3 reads TGCAGCGTTCGACAGCCCTATGGCTACACCTTC. The chain uses TRBV29-1 and TRBJ1-2, with D possibly being TRBD1 (5 bases). The V and J ends lost 5 bases and 4 bases respectively, with 8 bases between them. Germline V CDR1 and CDR2: SQVTM, ANQGSEA. The CDR3 covers 11 residues.

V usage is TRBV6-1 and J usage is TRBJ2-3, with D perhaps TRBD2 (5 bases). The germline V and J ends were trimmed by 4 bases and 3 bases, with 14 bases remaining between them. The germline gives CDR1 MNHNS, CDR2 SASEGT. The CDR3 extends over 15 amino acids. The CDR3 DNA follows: TGTGCCAGCAGTGTCGGGGTCGTTTTGACAGATACGCAGTATTTT. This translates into CASSVGVVLTDTQYF.

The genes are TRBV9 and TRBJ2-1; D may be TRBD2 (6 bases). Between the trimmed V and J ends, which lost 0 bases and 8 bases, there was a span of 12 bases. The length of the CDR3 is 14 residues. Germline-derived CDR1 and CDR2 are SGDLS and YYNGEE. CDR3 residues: CASSVAGSEDEQFF. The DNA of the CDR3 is TGTGCCAGCAGCGTAGCCGGGAGTGAAGATGAGCAGTTCTTC.

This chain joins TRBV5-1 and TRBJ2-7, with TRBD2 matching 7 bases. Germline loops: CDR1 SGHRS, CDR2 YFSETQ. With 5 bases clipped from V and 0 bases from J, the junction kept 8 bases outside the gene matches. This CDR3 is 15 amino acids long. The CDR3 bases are TGCGCCAGCAGACTCCCGGGGGGAAGCTCCTACGAGCAGTACTTC. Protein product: CASRLPGGSSYEQYF.

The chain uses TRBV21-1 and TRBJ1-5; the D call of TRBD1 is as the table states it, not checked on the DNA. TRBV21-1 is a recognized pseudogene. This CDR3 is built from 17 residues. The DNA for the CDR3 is TGTGCCAGCAGCAATACAAATTGGGGCATCTGGCTGGGGCCCCAGCATTTT. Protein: CASSNTNWGIWLGPQHF.

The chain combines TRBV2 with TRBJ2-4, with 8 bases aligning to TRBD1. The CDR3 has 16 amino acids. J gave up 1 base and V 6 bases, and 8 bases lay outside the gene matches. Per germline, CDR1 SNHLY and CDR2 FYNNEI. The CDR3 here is CASRARQGAAKNIQYF. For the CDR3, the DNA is TGTGCCAGCAGGGCTCGGCAGGGGGCGGCCAAAAACATTCAGTACTTC.

The chain's CDR3 is CAISGLAGAYDEQYF. The CDR3 nucleotides are TGTGCCATCAGTGGACTAGCGGGCGCGTACGACGAGCAGTACTTC. V usage is TRBV10-3 and J usage is TRBJ2-7; 10 bases map to TRBD2. The J segment lost 5 bases and the V segment lost 4 bases, leaving 8 bases of the junction unmatched. CDR3 length: 15 residues. Germline V gives CDR1 ENHRY, CDR2 SYGVKD.

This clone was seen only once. The CDR3 spells CASTNGQRETQYF. The CDR3 DNA reads TGTGCCAGCACCAACGGACAGAGGGAGACCCAGTACTTC. The V and J genes are TRBV6-6 and TRBJ2-5, with D perhaps TRBD1 (6 bases). Trimming left V 7 bases short and J 5 bases short, with 14 bases between. There are 13 residues in the CDR3. Per germline, CDR1 MNHNY and CDR2 SVGAGI (reference sequence).

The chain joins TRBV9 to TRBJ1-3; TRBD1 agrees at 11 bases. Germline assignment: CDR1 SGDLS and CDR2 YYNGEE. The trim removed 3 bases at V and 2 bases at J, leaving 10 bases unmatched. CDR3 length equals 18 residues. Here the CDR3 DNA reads TGTGCCAGCAGCGCAAAATGGGGGACAGGGGGTACTGGAAACACCATATATTTT. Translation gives CASSAKWGTGGTGNTIYF.

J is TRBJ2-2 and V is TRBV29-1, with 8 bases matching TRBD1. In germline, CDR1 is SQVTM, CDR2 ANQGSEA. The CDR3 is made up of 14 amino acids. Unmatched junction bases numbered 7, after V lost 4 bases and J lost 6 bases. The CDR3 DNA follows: TGCAGCGTTGTGTACAGGGGGTTCGCCGGGGAGCTGTTTTTT. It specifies CSVVYRGFAGELFF.

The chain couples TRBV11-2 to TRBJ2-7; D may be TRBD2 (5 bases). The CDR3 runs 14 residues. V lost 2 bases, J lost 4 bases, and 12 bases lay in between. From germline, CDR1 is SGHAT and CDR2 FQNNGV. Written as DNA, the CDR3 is TGTGCCAGCAGCTTAAGTGGACTTCTTTACGAGCAGTACTTC. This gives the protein CASSLSGLLYEQYF.

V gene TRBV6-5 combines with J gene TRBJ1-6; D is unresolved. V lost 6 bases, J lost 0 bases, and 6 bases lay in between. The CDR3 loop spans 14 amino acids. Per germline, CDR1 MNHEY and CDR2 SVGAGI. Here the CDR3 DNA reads TGTGCCAGCAGCCCGAGCTCCTATAATTCACCCCTCCACTTT. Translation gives CASSPSSYNSPLHF.

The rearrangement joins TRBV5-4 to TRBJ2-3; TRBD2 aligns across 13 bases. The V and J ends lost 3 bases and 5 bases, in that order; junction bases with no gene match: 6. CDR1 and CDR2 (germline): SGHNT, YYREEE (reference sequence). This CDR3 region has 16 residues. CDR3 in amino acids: CASSSGGLAGVDTQYF. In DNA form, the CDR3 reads TGTGCCAGCAGCTCCGGAGGACTAGCGGGAGTAGATACGCAGTATTTT.

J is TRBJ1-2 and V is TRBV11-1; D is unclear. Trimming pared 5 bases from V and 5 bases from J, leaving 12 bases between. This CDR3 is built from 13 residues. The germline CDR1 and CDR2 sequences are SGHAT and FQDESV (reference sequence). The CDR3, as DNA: TGTGCCAGCAGCCGCTTAGTTGGTTATGGCTACACCTTC. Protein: CASSRLVGYGYTF. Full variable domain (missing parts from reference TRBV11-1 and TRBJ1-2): EAEVAQSPRYKITEKSQAVAFWCDPISGHATLYWYRQILGQGPELLVQFQDESVVDDSQLPKDRFSAERLKGVDSTLKIQPAELGDSAMYLCASSRLVGYGYTFGSGTRLTVV.

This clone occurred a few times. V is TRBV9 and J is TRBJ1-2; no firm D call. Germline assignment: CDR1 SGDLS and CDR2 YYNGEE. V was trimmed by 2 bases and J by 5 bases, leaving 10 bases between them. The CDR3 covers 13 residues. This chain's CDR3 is CASSVGQAYGYTF. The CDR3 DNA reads TGTGCCAGCAGCGTGGGTCAGGCATATGGCTACACCTTC. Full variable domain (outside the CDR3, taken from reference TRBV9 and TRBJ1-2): DSGVTQTPKHLITATGQRVTLRCSPRSGDLSVYWYQQSLDQGLQFLIQYYNGEERAKGNILERFSAQQFPDLHSELNLSSLELGDSALYFCASSVGQAYGYTFGSGTRLTVV.

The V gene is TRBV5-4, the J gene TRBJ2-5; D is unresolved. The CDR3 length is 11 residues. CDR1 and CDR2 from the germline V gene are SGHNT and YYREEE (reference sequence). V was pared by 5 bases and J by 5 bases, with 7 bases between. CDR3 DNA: TGTGCCAGCAGTCTCAGGGAGACCCAGTACTTC. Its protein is CASSLRETQYF.

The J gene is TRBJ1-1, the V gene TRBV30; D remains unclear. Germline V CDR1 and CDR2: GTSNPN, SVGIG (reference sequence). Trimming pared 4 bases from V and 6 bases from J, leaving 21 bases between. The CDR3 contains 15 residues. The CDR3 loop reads CAWTVRGIWLAEAFF. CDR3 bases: TGTGCCTGGACCGTCAGAGGGATATGGTTGGCTGAAGCTTTCTTT.

CDR3 DNA sequence: TGTGCCAGCAGCTTCAGACAGGGGGCAAATGACGAGCAGTACTTC. Protein: CASSFRQGANDEQYF. V is TRBV9 and J is TRBJ2-7, with TRBD1 matching over 10 bases. Germline CDR1 SGDLS, CDR2 YYNGEE. This CDR3 is built from 15 residues. Germline trimming cut 4 bases from V and 5 bases from J; bases unmatched to any gene: 9.

CDR3 DNA: TGTGCCAGCAGCACAGCGGGAGGGCGCGAGCAGTACTTC. It specifies CASSTAGGREQYF. The V and J genes are TRBV11-2 and TRBJ2-7, with 10 nucleotides matching TRBD2. This CDR3 has 13 amino acids. Germline trimming cut 5 bases from V and 6 bases from J; bases unmatched to any gene: 4. The V gene's germline CDR1 is SGHAT and CDR2 FQNNGV.

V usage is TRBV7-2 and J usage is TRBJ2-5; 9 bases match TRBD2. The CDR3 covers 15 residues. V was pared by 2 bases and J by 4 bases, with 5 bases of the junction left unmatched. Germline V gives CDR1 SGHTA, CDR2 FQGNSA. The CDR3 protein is CASSLRGRAVETQYF. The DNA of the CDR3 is TGTGCCAGCAGCTTACGCGGGAGGGCCGTAGAGACCCAGTACTTC.

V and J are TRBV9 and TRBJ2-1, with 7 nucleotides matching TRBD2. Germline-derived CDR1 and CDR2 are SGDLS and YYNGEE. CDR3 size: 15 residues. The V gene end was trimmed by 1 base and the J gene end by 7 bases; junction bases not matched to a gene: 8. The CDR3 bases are TGTGCCAGCAGCGTAACTGGGGGGGATGTTAATGAGCAGTTCTTC. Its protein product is CASSVTGGDVNEQFF. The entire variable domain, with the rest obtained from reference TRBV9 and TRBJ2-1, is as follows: DSGVTQTPKHLITATGQRVTLRCSPRSGDLSVYWYQQSLDQGLQFLIQYYNGEERAKGNILERFSAQQFPDLHSELNLSSLELGDSALYFCASSVTGGDVNEQFFGPGTRLTVL.

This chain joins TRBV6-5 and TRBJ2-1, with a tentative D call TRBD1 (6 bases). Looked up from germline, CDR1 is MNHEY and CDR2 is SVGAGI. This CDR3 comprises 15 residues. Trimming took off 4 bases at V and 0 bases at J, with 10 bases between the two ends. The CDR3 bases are TGTGCCAGCAGTTCCGAAGGGGGCTCCTACAATGAGCAGTTCTTC. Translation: CASSSEGGSYNEQFF.

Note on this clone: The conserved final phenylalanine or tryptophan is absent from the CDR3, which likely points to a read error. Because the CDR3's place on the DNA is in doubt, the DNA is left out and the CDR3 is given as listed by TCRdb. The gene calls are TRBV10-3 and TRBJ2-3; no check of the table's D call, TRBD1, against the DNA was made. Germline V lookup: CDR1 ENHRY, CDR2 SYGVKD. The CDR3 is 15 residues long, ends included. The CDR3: CAISESRQGQGPPGG.

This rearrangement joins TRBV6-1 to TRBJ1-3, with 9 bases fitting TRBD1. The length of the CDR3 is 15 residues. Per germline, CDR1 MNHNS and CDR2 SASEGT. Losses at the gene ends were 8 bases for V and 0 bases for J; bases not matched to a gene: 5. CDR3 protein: CASGRDRDSGNTIYF. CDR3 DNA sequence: TGTGCCAGCGGACGGGACAGGGACTCTGGAAACACCATATATTTT.